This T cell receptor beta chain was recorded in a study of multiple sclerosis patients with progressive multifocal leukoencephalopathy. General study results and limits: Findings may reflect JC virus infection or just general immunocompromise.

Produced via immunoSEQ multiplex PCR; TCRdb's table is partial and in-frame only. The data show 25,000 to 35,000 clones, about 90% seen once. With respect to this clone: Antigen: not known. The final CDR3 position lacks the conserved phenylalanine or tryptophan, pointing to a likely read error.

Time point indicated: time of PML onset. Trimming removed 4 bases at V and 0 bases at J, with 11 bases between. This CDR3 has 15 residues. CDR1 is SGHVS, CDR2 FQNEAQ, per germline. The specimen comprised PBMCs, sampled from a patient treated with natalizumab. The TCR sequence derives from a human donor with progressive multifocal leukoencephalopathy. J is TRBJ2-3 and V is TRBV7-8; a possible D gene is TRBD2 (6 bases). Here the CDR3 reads CASSSLSGSTDTQYL. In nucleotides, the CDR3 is TGTGCCAGCAGCTCCCTAAGCGGGAGCACAGATACGCAGTATCTT.